Shown below are 25 T cell receptor beta chains from a single sample sequenced in a study of control samples from healthy donors and cancer patients. Produced via immunoSEQ multiplex PCR; TCRdb's table is partial and in-frame only. The sample lists roughly 52,000 clones, around 97% occurring once. Sample: blood. These receptors were taken from a woman in her 30s in good health.

The rearrangement joins TRBV18 to TRBJ2-5; D gene unclear. CDR3 length equals 16 residues. V was pared by 0 bases and J by 1 base, with 12 bases between. Germline-derived CDR1 and CDR2 are KGHSH and LQKENI. Here the CDR3 DNA reads TGTGCCAGCTCACCACCAACAGATAAGGGCCAAGAGACCCAGTACTTC. It codes for CASSPPTDKGQETQYF.

Here the CDR3 DNA reads TGTGCCTGGAGTCCCGGGGGAGATAATTCACCCCTCCACTTT. Residues: CAWSPGGDNSPLHF. The rearrangement links TRBV30 to TRBJ1-6, with D perhaps TRBD1 (5 bases). Germline loops: CDR1 GTSNPN, CDR2 SVGIG (reference sequence). This CDR3 contains 14 residues. Trimming shortened V by 2 bases and J by 5 bases, and 10 bases separated the two germline ends. Based on the CDR3 plus reference TRBV30 and TRBJ1-6, the full variable domain is SQTIHQWPATLVQPVGSPLSLECTVEGTSNPNLYWYRQAAGRGLQLLFYSVGIGQISSEVPQNLSASRPQDRQFILSSKKLLLSDSGFYLCAWSPGGDNSPLHFGNGTRLTVT.

This chain connects TRBV19 to TRBJ1-1; D gene uncertain. This CDR3 comprises 11 residues. The V gene's germline CDR1 is LNHDA and CDR2 SQIVND (reference sequence). V was pared by 4 bases and J by 5 bases, with 5 bases between. The DNA for the CDR3 is TGTGCCAGTAGTAAATTGACTGAAGCTTTCTTT. It is translated as CASSKLTEAFF.

Comment on this clone: An end of the junction does not agree with germline; a read error may underlie this. The CDR3 loop is CASSERNTGELFF. CDR3 nucleotide sequence: TGTGCTAGCAGCGAACGGAACACCGGGGAGCTGTTTTTT. This rearrangement joins TRBV7-7 to TRBJ2-2; D is unresolved. CDR1 is SSHAT and CDR2 is FNYEAQ in the germline V gene (reference sequence). The CDR3 totals 13 residues. The variable domain in full, with the rest retrieved from reference TRBV7-7 and TRBJ2-2, is GAGVSQSPRYKVTKRGQDVTLRCDPISSHATLYWYQQALGQGPEFLTYFNYEAQPDKSGLPSDRFSAERPEGSISTLTIQRTEQRDSAMYRCASSERNTGELFFGEGSRLTVL.

The rearrangement links TRBV6-5 to TRBJ2-1, with D possibly TRBD2 on 6 matching bases. Germline V CDR1 and CDR2: MNHEY, SVGAGI. This CDR3 comprises 14 residues. V lost 6 bases and J lost 1, with 10 bases in between. The CDR3 here is CASSGSSSYNEQFF. The CDR3 DNA follows: TGTGCCAGCAGCGGGAGCAGTTCCTACAATGAGCAGTTCTTC.

The V gene is TRBV2, the J gene TRBJ1-3; D remains ambiguous. The V and J ends lost 3 bases and 0 bases respectively, with 12 bases between them. CDR3 length: 16 amino acids. CDR1 SNHLY and CDR2 FYNNEI come from the germline V gene. The CDR3 coding sequence is TGTGCCAGCAGTGACCACACAGCTAGCTCTGGAAACACCATATATTTT. Protein: CASSDHTASSGNTIYF.

The rearrangement joins TRBV5-1 to TRBJ1-5; D uncertain. This CDR3 contains 15 residues. Germline V lookup: CDR1 SGHRS, CDR2 YFSETQ. Between the trimmed V and J ends, which lost 0 bases and 7 bases, there was a span of 14 bases. The CDR3 sequence is CASSLESGSWQPQHF. CDR3 coding DNA: TGCGCCAGCAGCTTGGAGTCCGGGTCTTGGCAGCCCCAGCATTTT. Using reference TRBV5-1 and TRBJ1-5 for the parts outside the CDR3, the full variable domain is KAGVTQTPRYLIKTRGQQVTLSCSPISGHRSVSWYQQTPGQGLQFLFEYFSETQRNKGNFPGRFSGRQFSNSRSEMNVSTLELGDSALYLCASSLESGSWQPQHFGDGTRLSIL.

A single count supports this clone. The genes are TRBV5-1 and TRBJ2-2, with a tentative D call TRBD2 (5 bases). Germline lookup yields CDR1 SGHRS and CDR2 YFSETQ. This CDR3 region has 16 residues. V shed 1 base and J shed 4 bases, with 14 bases lying between them. The CDR3 region has the DNA TGCGCCAGCAGCTTGTTCTCTAGCCCCGCCACCGGGGAGCTGTTTTTT. This codes for CASSLFSSPATGELFF.

The V gene is TRBV27, the J gene TRBJ1-5; D is unresolved. Trimming pared 3 bases from V and 0 bases from J, leaving 9 bases between. CDR1 is MNHEY and CDR2 is SMNVEV in the germline V gene (reference sequence). This CDR3 contains 15 residues. The CDR3 DNA reads TGTGCCAGCAGTTTTGGTGCGGATAGCAATCAGCCCCAGCATTTT. The encoded protein is CASSFGADSNQPQHF.

The chain is built from TRBV28 and TRBJ2-7; D may correspond to TRBD1 or TRBD2 (5 bases each). The V end was cut by 5 bases, the J end by 9 bases, with 26 bases between. This CDR3 region has 16 residues. Germline V gene sequence: CDR1 MDHEN, CDR2 SYDVKM. CDR3 in DNA: TGTGCCAGCAGTGATAGCACCGGGACGTTTAATCGCGGGCAGTACTTC. It encodes CASSDSTGTFNRGQYF.

The genes are TRBV6-1 and TRBJ1-4; a weak D match, TRBD1 (6 bases). Germline V CDR1 and CDR2: MNHNS, SASEGT. CDR3 length: 17 amino acids. V dropped 3 bases and J dropped 7 bases, with 21 bases sitting between them. The CDR3 protein is CASSDRGAGVIGEKLFF. CDR3 coding DNA: TGTGCCAGCAGTGATCGGGGGGCTGGTGTGATCGGTGAAAAACTGTTTTTT.

The chain couples TRBV19 to TRBJ1-1; D unclear. CDR3 length: 14 amino acids. With 3 bases removed from V and 4 bases from J, the gap between germline ends came to 12 bases. Germline assignment: CDR1 LNHDA and CDR2 SQIVND (reference sequence). CDR3: CASSIFISGTEAFF. CDR3 in DNA: TGTGCCAGTAGTATTTTCATTTCGGGCACTGAAGCTTTCTTT.

This chain links TRBV27 with TRBJ2-4; the D is unclear. From germline, CDR1 is MNHEY and CDR2 SMNVEV (reference sequence). Trimming took 2 bases from V and 6 from J, leaving 8 bases between them. The CDR3 covers 13 residues. The CDR3 nucleotides read TGTGCCAGCAGTTTAAACAGAAGAAACATTCAGTACTTC. It specifies CASSLNRRNIQYF.

The J gene is TRBJ2-7, the V gene TRBV5-6, with 10 bases identical to TRBD2. The germline gives CDR1 SGHDT, CDR2 YYEEEE. J gave up 3 bases and V 0 bases, and 6 bases lay outside the gene matches. The CDR3 runs to 16 residues. CDR3 nucleotide sequence: TGTGCCAGCAGCTTGGCCTTTGCTAGCGGGAGCTACGAGCAGTACTTC. It yields the protein CASSLAFASGSYEQYF.

The chain employs TRBV16 and TRBJ1-2; possible D gene TRBD1, 5 bases. The CDR3 has 15 residues. V was trimmed by 2 bases and J by 4 bases, leaving 14 bases between them. Germline loops: CDR1 KGHSY, CDR2 FQNENV. The CDR3 reads CASSQMGDGTYGYTF. In DNA, the CDR3 is TGTGCCAGCAGCCAAATGGGGGACGGAACCTATGGCTACACCTTC.

The gene calls are TRBV5-5 and TRBJ2-1; 10 nucleotides line up with TRBD1. Germline V gives CDR1 SGHKS, CDR2 YYEKEE (reference sequence). V gave up 2 bases and J gave up 3 bases; unmatched junction bases: 2. The CDR3 is 15 residues long. CDR3 loop: CASSFRDRGYNEQFF. CDR3 bases: TGTGCCAGCAGCTTTAGGGACAGGGGCTACAATGAGCAGTTCTTC.

The chain combines TRBV2 with TRBJ2-5; TRBD2 matches 9 bases. V lost 6 bases, J lost 2 bases, and 10 bases stayed unmatched. Germline V lookup: CDR1 SNHLY, CDR2 FYNNEI. This CDR3 region has 16 residues. The CDR3 spells CASSQRAGGPQETQYF. The CDR3 DNA sequence: TGTGCCAGCAGCCAGAGAGCGGGAGGCCCACAAGAGACCCAGTACTTC.

The chain is built from TRBV11-2 and TRBJ1-2; D possibly corresponds to TRBD1 (5 bases). The CDR3 runs 14 residues. Trimming cost V 0 bases and J 8 bases, with 13 bases left between them. Germline assignment: CDR1 SGHAT and CDR2 FQNNGV. CDR3 loop: CASSLDLAGAGYTF. The CDR3 nucleotides read TGTGCCAGCAGCTTAGATCTGGCTGGGGCCGGCTACACCTTC. The variable domain in full, with the rest retrieved from reference TRBV11-2 and TRBJ1-2, is EAGVAQSPRYKIIEKRQSVAFWCNPISGHATLYWYQQILGQGPKLLIQFQNNGVVDDSQLPKDRFSAERLKGVDSTLKIQPAKLEDSAVYLCASSLDLAGAGYTFGSGTRLTVV.

This clone was picked up one time. The chain uses TRBV27 and TRBJ2-7, with D perhaps TRBD1 (5 bases). The V and J ends lost 6 bases and 5 bases respectively, with 20 bases between them. The germline V gene has CDR1 MNHEY and CDR2 SMNVEV (reference sequence). This CDR3 comprises 15 residues. The CDR3 DNA reads TGTGCCAGCAGCTCCTCTGACAGAGTCGGCGACGAGCAGTACTTC. Residues: CASSSSDRVGDEQYF.

This chain links TRBV28 with TRBJ1-1; 8 bases fit TRBD1. This CDR3 has 13 amino acids. The junction had 3 bases not matched to a gene; V was cut back by 3 bases and J by 6 bases. CDR1 is MDHEN and CDR2 is SYDVKM in the germline V gene. DNA for the CDR3: TGTGCCAGCAGTTTGGACAGGGAGTCTGAAGCTTTCTTT. It encodes CASSLDRESEAFF.

This chain joins TRBV12-3 or TRBV12-4 and TRBJ2-7, with D perhaps being TRBD1 or TRBD2 (5 bases each). The CDR3 runs to 12 residues. The V end lost 5 bases, the J end lost 2 bases, and 7 bases lay between the germline ends. CDR3 region: CASSPGPYEQYF. The CDR3, as DNA: TGTGCCAGCAGTCCGGGACCCTACGAGCAGTACTTC.

This sequence joins TRBV19 and TRBJ1-5, with 9 positions matching TRBD1. CDR3 size: 15 residues. The germline CDR1 and CDR2 sequences are LNHDA and SQIVND (reference sequence). With V trimmed by 8 bases and J by 5 bases, 10 bases remained unmatched. The CDR3 here is CASGNTGGAYQPQHF. CDR3 nucleotide sequence: TGTGCCAGTGGCAATACAGGGGGCGCGTATCAGCCCCAGCATTTT.

This clone was seen only once. J is TRBJ2-2 and V is TRBV3-1 (or the pseudogene TRBV3-2); 7 positions match TRBD2. With V trimmed by 2 bases and J by 3 bases, 6 bases remained unmatched. Germline lookup yields CDR1 LGHDT and CDR2 YNNKEL (reference sequence). CDR3 length equals 16 residues. CDR3 nucleotide sequence: TGTGCCAGCAGCCAAAAGGCGGGAGCTTACACCGGGGAGCTGTTTTTT. This gives the protein CASSQKAGAYTGELFF.

The CDR3 region is CAISENTYGYTF. The CDR3 DNA is TGTGCCATCAGCGAAAACACGTATGGCTACACCTTC. The chain employs TRBV10-3 and TRBJ1-2; D remains ambiguous. CDR3 length equals 12 residues. V lost 6 bases, J lost 5 bases, and 10 bases lay in between. Germline-derived CDR1 and CDR2 are ENHRY and SYGVKD.

This rearrangement joins TRBV6-1 to TRBJ1-4, with 7 positions matching TRBD1. The germline V gene encodes CDR1 MNHNS and CDR2 SASEGT. V was pared by 0 bases and J by 6 bases, with 4 bases of the junction left unmatched. The CDR3 consists of 15 residues. The CDR3 region has the DNA TGTGCCAGCAGTGAAGCCAGGGGACAGTATGAAAAACTGTTTTTT. It codes for CASSEARGQYEKLFF.